This T cell receptor beta chain was found in a study of breast tumors, draining lymph nodes, adjacent tissues. Study-wide points: That most tumor T cells come from lymph nodes remained unproven. Most tumor T cells seemingly derive from lymph node, then expand in tumor. Compared with basal-like, luminal-like tumors shared significantly more repertoire with nontumor tissue. Tumors had less TCR diversity than lymph nodes, more than nontumor tissue.

This clonotype showed up just a few times. The antigen is not known. TCRdb ran MiXCR on the multiplex PCR reads and lists one entry per CDR3 protein. The sample consists of approximately 88,000 distinct CDR3 sequences, approximately 29% of them appearing once. Samples came from axillary lymph nodes draining the breast cancer. After removal of 2 bases from V and 1 base from J, the junction contained 21 bases not matched to a gene. The CDR3 is made up of 22 amino acids. Germline lookup yields CDR1 MNHEY and CDR2 SVGEGT. Sequencing was performed on axillary lymph node tissue. The chain has TRBV6-2 or TRBV6-3 and TRBJ2-4; 9 bases are a match to TRBD2. This clonotype originated in a female donor with breast cancer. Some clones in this sample may be carry-over from other donors' samples. CDR3 residues: CASSYAPLGTSFPLTAKNIQYF. CDR3 nucleotide sequence: TGTGCCAGCAGTTACGCCCCCTTGGGGACTAGCTTCCCCTTGACGGCCAAAAACATTCAGTACTTC.